This TCR beta chain was captured by sequencing in a study of blood T cell repertoires in COVID-19. Study as a whole: There were acute and convalescent COVID-19 samples, and they came from the United States, Italy and Spain. T cells, B-cell-depleted T cells, or PBMCs provided the cDNA or gDNA that served as material.

Original analysis: Estimated nucleated cell counts came from reference gene primer amplification. Clones were sequenced by immunoSEQ multiplex PCR, and TCRdb holds only the in-frame ones, with some missing. The DNA was the basis for D and trimming; V, J and clone size are from that table. The profile covers some 52,000 clones, with around 84% appearing a single time and approximately 15% taken by the ten largest. The origin of this receptor is an older man with acute or convalescent COVID-19. Material for sequencing was peripheral blood.

Here the CDR3 DNA reads TGTGCCAGCAAGGACAGGGGAGAAGCTTTCTTT. Translating gives CASKDRGEAFF. This chain connects TRBV12-3 or TRBV12-4 to TRBJ1-1; 9 nucleotides line up with TRBD1. J gave up 8 bases and V 7 bases, and 2 bases lay outside the gene matches. CDR3 size: 11 residues.